This TCR beta chain came from a study of lymphopenia after photon versus proton radiotherapy. Study-wide findings and caveats: After the lymphocyte nadir, photon-treated repertoires showed oligoclonal expansion, especially of CD8+ Temra cells. Larger post-nadir TCR diversity loss correlated inversely with survival in deceased patients. Only patients who died were analyzed for survival; proton advantage is unproven. Photon-treated patients lost naive T cells and TCR diversity; proton-treated stayed stable.

The repertoire was sequenced with immunoSEQ multiplex PCR; TCRdb's copy has only in-frame clones and lacks some. The table records approximately 22,000 clones, over 80% of them present only once. As regards this clone: The antigen is undetermined.

Germline CDR1 reads LNHDA; CDR2 reads SQIVND (reference sequence). The CDR3 has 14 residues. V was trimmed by 7 bases and J by 1 base, leaving 13 bases between them. The chain has TRBV19 and TRBJ1-1; possibly TRBD1 for D (6 bases). Sequences were derived from peripheral blood, sampled from a patient treated with proton-based radiotherapy. The receptor comes from a woman between 65 and 79 years old with pancreatic cancer. The CDR3 is CASMGWTANTEAFF. For the CDR3, the DNA is TGTGCCAGTATGGGTTGGACAGCGAACACTGAAGCTTTCTTT.